This TCR beta chain appears in the sequencing data of a study of OX40 agonist ivuxolimab in advanced cancers. TCRdb's table, derived via immunoSEQ multiplex PCR, lists solely in-frame clones and lacks some. The table shows fewer than 110,000 clones, with 80% to 95% occurring only once. Germline V CDR1 and CDR2: LNHDA, SQIVND (reference sequence). The CDR3 totals 16 residues. Trimming shortened V by 0 bases and J by 5 bases, and 14 bases separated the two germline ends. This material consisted of CD4+ or CD8+ T cells sorted from blood, taken in a trial of the OX40 agonist ivuxolimab. V is TRBV19 and J is TRBJ2-1; D ambiguous. The receptor comes from an adult with an advanced solid tumor such as melanoma, head and neck, liver or kidney cancer. The CDR3 region has the DNA TGTGCCAGTAGTATAGAATCTGGCGTACTGCACAATGAGCAGTTCTTC. Residues: CASSIESGVLHNEQFF.